This is a list of T cell receptor beta chains from one sample in a study of regulatory T cells in long-lasting Graves disease. MiXCR, applied by TCRdb to the multiplex PCR reads, yields one record per CDR3 protein. The table shows around 450,000 distinct CDR3 sequences, with 20% to 25% occurring only once. The specimen was peripheral blood mononuclear cells (PBMCs), collected when the disease was refractory, from a patient treated with antithyroid drugs. The receptors shown here come from a female donor with Graves disease. Both conserved end residues are part of each CDR3. D genes are given only for firm matches. Size values are once, few and many counts, or a class for expanded clones, and some rows have none.

CDR3	DNA	D	V	J	size
CASSPRGVQEPQYF	TGTGCCAGCTCACCTAGAGGGGTACAAGAGCCCCAGTACTTC	NA	TRBV18	TRBJ2-5	NA
CATSDSDRGATGELFF	TGTGCCACCAGTGATTCGGACAGGGGAGCCACCGGGGAGCTGTTTTTT	TRBD1	TRBV24-1	TRBJ2-2	many
CASSVGLAKNIQYF	TGTGCCAGCAGCGTAGGGCTAGCCAAAAACATTCAGTACTTC	NA	TRBV9	TRBJ2-4	NA
CSAKGQPSKNQPQHF	TGCAGTGCTAAAGGACAACCAAGCAAGAATCAGCCCCAGCATTTT	NA	TRBV20-1	TRBJ1-5	few
CAWTGLAGETQYF	TGTGCCTGGACGGGACTAGCGGGAGAGACCCAGTACTTC	TRBD2	TRBV30	TRBJ2-5	many
CASSLWDETEAFF	TGTGCCAGCAGCTTATGGGACGAAACTGAAGCTTTCTTT	NA	TRBV7-2	TRBJ1-1	NA
CASSFRASGGTEAFF	TGTGCCAGTAGTTTCAGGGCCTCGGGGGGTACTGAAGCTTTCTTT	NA	TRBV19	TRBJ1-1	NA
CASSLSPTGNYGYTF	TGTGCCAGCAGTTTATCCCCTACAGGCAACTATGGCTACACCTTC	NA	TRBV12-3/TRBV12-4	TRBJ1-2	many
CASSPAAHYEQYF	TGTGCCAGCAGCCCTGCCGCCCATTACGAGCAGTACTTC	NA	TRBV7-9	TRBJ2-7	NA
CASSPRAGAIRGYTF	TGTGCCAGCAGTCCCCGCGCAGGGGCGATCCGAGGCTACACCTTC	NA	TRBV28	TRBJ1-2	NA
CASSSGDSHSYEQYF	TGTGCCAGCAGCTCCGGGGACTCGCACTCCTACGAGCAGTACTTC	NA	TRBV11-3	TRBJ2-7	many
CASSVRAPRNEKLFF	TGTGCCAGCAGTGTAAGGGCCCCAAGAAATGAAAAACTGTTTTTT	NA	TRBV2	TRBJ1-4	many
CASSLALAGGPPGTDTQYF	TGTGCCAGCAGCTTAGCGCTGGCGGGGGGCCCTCCCGGCACAGATACGCAGTATTTT	TRBD2	TRBV7-9	TRBJ2-3	few
CVTSDLREGETQYF	TGTGTCACCAGTGATTTGCGGGAGGGGGAGACCCAGTACTTC	TRBD2	TRBV24-1	TRBJ2-5	NA
CASSEEGPGVTGLAKNIQYF	TGTGCCAGCAGTGAAGAGGGCCCGGGGGTGACAGGACTAGCCAAAAACATTCAGTACTTC	NA	TRBV2	TRBJ2-4	many
CASNTPPLSNTEAFF	TGTGCCAGCAACACCCCCCCCCTTTCTAACACTGAAGCTTTCTTT	NA	TRBV2	TRBJ1-1	many
CASSLDGRGDTQYF	TGTGCCAGCAGCTTAGACGGGAGAGGAGATACGCAGTATTTT	NA	TRBV7-9	TRBJ2-3	NA
CASSISLRENEKLFF	TGTGCCAGCTCCATTTCGCTCCGAGAAAACGAAAAACTGTTTTTT	NA	TRBV18	TRBJ1-4	few
CASSYSEGRGTEAFF	TGTGCCAGCAGTTACTCAGAGGGAAGAGGAACTGAAGCTTTCTTT	NA	TRBV6-9	TRBJ1-1	few
CSAPPGLGIYNEQFF	TGCAGTGCTCCCCCGGGACTAGGAATCTACAATGAGCAGTTCTTC	TRBD2	TRBV20-1	TRBJ2-1	few
CASSLTGGDHQPQHF	TGTGCCAGCAGCTTAACCGGGGGCGACCATCAGCCCCAGCATTTT	NA	TRBV7-2	TRBJ1-5	NA
CASSDGTGRRDTQYF	TGTGCCAGCAGTGATGGGACTGGCCGGAGGGATACGCAGTATTTT	NA	TRBV2	TRBJ2-3	NA
CAWNRGVNTEAFF	TGTGCCTGGAACAGGGGGGTGAACACTGAAGCTTTCTTT	TRBD1	TRBV30	TRBJ1-1	many
CASRSGTSGAGTGELFF	TGTGCCAGCAGATCCGGGACTAGCGGGGCGGGCACCGGGGAGCTGTTTTTT	TRBD2	TRBV28	TRBJ2-2	many
CASRKGQDRFYGYTF	TGTGCCAGCAGGAAAGGACAGGACAGATTCTATGGCTACACCTTC	TRBD1	TRBV12-3/TRBV12-4	TRBJ1-2	many
CATRHLAGGPGGELFF	TGTGCCACCCGCCATCTAGCGGGAGGGCCCGGCGGGGAGCTGTTTTTT	TRBD2	TRBV6-1	TRBJ2-2	NA
CASSPTSGGADTQYF	TGTGCCAGCAGTCCGACTAGCGGGGGGGCTGATACGCAGTATTTT	TRBD2	TRBV12-3/TRBV12-4	TRBJ2-3	NA
CASSAVGGNSPLHF	TGTGCCAGCAGCGCTGTGGGGGGTAATTCACCCCTCCACTTT	NA	TRBV7-9	TRBJ1-6	NA
CASAGQGTGELFF	TGTGCCAGCGCAGGACAGGGGACCGGGGAGCTGTTTTTT	TRBD1	TRBV6-4	TRBJ2-2	NA
CASSPKGGTSTGELFF	TGTGCCAGCAGCCCAAAGGGGGGGACGAGCACCGGGGAGCTGTTTTTT	NA	TRBV3-1	TRBJ2-2	NA
CASSLSWALQETQYF	TGTGCCAGCAGCTTAAGCTGGGCACTCCAAGAGACCCAGTACTTC	NA	TRBV7-2	TRBJ2-5	NA
CSVELGQGFGFTDTQYF	TGCAGCGTGGAATTGGGACAGGGTTTTGGGTTCACAGATACGCAGTATTTT	TRBD1	TRBV29-1	TRBJ2-3	NA
CASRGQSDYGYTF	TGTGCCAGCAGGGGACAGTCCGACTATGGCTACACCTTC	TRBD1	TRBV7-9	TRBJ1-2	many
CASSLYRGNQPQHF	TGTGCCAGCAGTCTCTACAGGGGCAATCAGCCCCAGCATTTT	NA	TRBV12-3/TRBV12-4	TRBJ1-5	many
CASSLDGPGGPYEQYF	TGTGCCAGCAGCTTAGACGGGCCAGGGGGTCCCTACGAGCAGTACTTC	TRBD1	TRBV7-2	TRBJ2-7	NA
CASSYFDRGQNTEAFF	TGTGCCAGCAGTTACTTTGACAGGGGGCAGAACACTGAAGCTTTCTTT	TRBD1	TRBV6-2/TRBV6-3	TRBJ1-1	NA
CASSERLAGGHAGELFF	TGTGCCAGCAGTGAGAGACTAGCGGGGGGGCATGCCGGGGAGCTGTTTTTT	TRBD2	TRBV6-1	TRBJ2-2	many
CAGSYGGHGTEAFF	TGTGCCGGCAGTTACGGTGGGCATGGGACTGAAGCTTTCTTT	NA	TRBV6-5	TRBJ1-1	NA
CASSWADGTNSPLHF	TGTGCCAGCAGCTGGGCGGACGGGACCAATTCACCCCTCCACTTT	NA	TRBV7-9	TRBJ1-6	many
CASSSSGRSRRLSGANVLTF	TGTGCCAGTAGTAGTAGCGGGAGGTCCCGTAGGCTTTCTGGGGCCAACGTCCTGACTTTC	TRBD2	TRBV19	TRBJ2-6	NA
CASSALQEAFF	TGTGCCAGCAGCGCCCTCCAGGAAGCTTTCTTT	NA	TRBV2	TRBJ1-1	many
CASSYSTFEQYF	TGTGCCAGCAGTTACTCTACGTTCGAGCAGTACTTC	NA	TRBV6-2/TRBV6-3	TRBJ2-7	few
CASSIQGEAFF	TGTGCCAGCAGCATACAGGGGGAAGCTTTCTTT	TRBD1	TRBV3-1	TRBJ1-1	NA
CASSLAPRPADTQYF	TGTGCCAGCAGTTTAGCGCCTCGGCCGGCGGATACGCAGTATTTT	NA	TRBV12-3/TRBV12-4	TRBJ2-3	NA
CASVGEGIYGYTF	TGTGCCAGCGTCGGGGAGGGGATCTATGGCTACACCTTC	NA	TRBV2	TRBJ1-2	many
CASSPSGTGREKLFF	TGTGCCAGTAGTCCTTCCGGGACAGGGCGTGAAAAACTGTTTTTT	TRBD1	TRBV19	TRBJ1-4	few
CASSVASGDIQYF	TGTGCCAGCAGCGTAGCGAGTGGGGACATTCAGTACTTC	NA	TRBV9	TRBJ2-4	few
CSAEGASGSETQYF	TGCAGTGCTGAGGGGGCTAGCGGGAGTGAGACCCAGTACTTC	TRBD2	TRBV20-1	TRBJ2-5	many
CSARGLVGTSGTSNTGELFF	TGCAGTGCTAGAGGCTTAGTTGGGACTAGCGGGACCTCGAACACCGGGGAGCTGTTTTTT	TRBD2	TRBV20-1	TRBJ2-2	few
CASCRDTGGSGANVLTF	TGTGCCAGCTGCCGCGACACCGGGGGGTCGGGGGCCAACGTCCTGACTTTC	TRBD2	TRBV27	TRBJ2-6	NA
CASSYWGTSDSTAPYEQYF	TGTGCCAGCAGTTATTGGGGGACTAGCGACTCCACGGCCCCCTACGAGCAGTACTTC	TRBD2	TRBV6-2/TRBV6-3	TRBJ2-7	few
CASRSFPGQPQHF	TGTGCCAGCAGGTCTTTCCCGGGTCAGCCCCAGCATTTT	NA	TRBV28	TRBJ1-5	many
CATSDWGGPPNQPQHF	TGTGCCACCAGTGATTGGGGCGGCCCGCCCAATCAGCCCCAGCATTTT	NA	TRBV24-1	TRBJ1-5	NA
CASSSTGLGGRETQYF	TGTGCCAGCAGTTCTACGGGACTAGGGGGCCGTGAGACCCAGTACTTC	NA	TRBV7-3	TRBJ2-5	NA
CSAPGGVAYEQYF	TGCAGTGCCCCCGGGGGGGTCGCCTACGAGCAGTACTTC	TRBD2	TRBV20-1	TRBJ2-7	NA
CAWSGEKPGQGGSYEQYF	TGTGCCTGGAGTGGGGAAAAACCGGGACAGGGGGGCTCCTACGAGCAGTACTTC	TRBD1	TRBV30	TRBJ2-7	NA
CASNIGPGGGYQPQHF	TGTGCCAGCAACATTGGCCCCGGGGGGGGATATCAGCCCCAGCATTTT	NA	TRBV28	TRBJ1-5	many
CSVADIHRTYEQYF	TGCAGCGTTGCCGATATACACCGCACCTACGAGCAGTACTTC	NA	TRBV29-1	TRBJ2-7	NA
CSASVGGGDSPLHF	TGCAGTGCTAGTGTAGGGGGTGGTGATTCACCCCTCCACTTT	NA	TRBV20-1	TRBJ1-6	NA